These 30 T cell receptor beta chains were all obtained from the same sample, sequenced in a study of shared clonotypes between healthy human individuals. Repertoires were generated with immunoSEQ multiplex PCR, while TCRdb's copy carries only in-frame clones and drops some. The sample has some 2,100,000 clones, 90% to 97% seen once; the top ten hold approximately 0.13%. Sequences were obtained from naive CD4+ T cells sorted from blood. Subset in this sample: CD45RA+ positively selected. Source of these receptors: a man aged 18 to 29 in good health.

The V and J genes are TRBV28 and TRBJ1-2, with D perhaps TRBD1 (5 bases). Germline CDR1 is MDHEN and CDR2 is SYDVKM. With 1 base removed from V and 7 bases from J, the gap between germline ends came to 19 bases. The CDR3 totals 16 residues. The CDR3 coding sequence is TGTGCCAGCAGTTTATTCAGTTCGATGGGGGTCGGTGGCTACACCTTC. It yields the protein CASSLFSSMGVGGYTF.

V gene TRBV7-2 combines with J gene TRBJ2-3, with D unclear. Germline V gives CDR1 SGHTA, CDR2 FQGNSA. The CDR3 sequence is 16 residues long. The V and J ends lost 3 bases and 0 bases respectively, with 13 bases between them. The CDR3 spells CASSFLLTASTDTQYF. The DNA for the CDR3 is TGTGCCAGCAGCTTCCTACTAACGGCTAGCACAGATACGCAGTATTTT.

The J gene is TRBJ2-3, the V gene TRBV5-4; D tentatively reads TRBD1 or TRBD2 (5 bases each). The CDR3 runs to 15 residues. In germline, CDR1 is SGHNT, CDR2 YYREEE (reference sequence). The germline V and J ends were trimmed by 3 bases and 2 bases, with 13 bases remaining between them. CDR3 DNA sequence: TGTGCCAGCAGCTCCGGGACCTCGGTCACAGATACGCAGTATTTT. This translates into CASSSGTSVTDTQYF.

About this clone itself: Other nucleotide sequences in the sample specify the same CDR3. CDR3 nucleotide sequence: TGTGCCTGGAGTCCGGGGCCTTCCAATCAGCCCCAGCATTTT. It yields the protein CAWSPGPSNQPQHF. V gene TRBV30 combines with J gene TRBJ1-5; TRBD1 is a possible D gene (5 bases). This CDR3 region has 14 residues. Germline V lookup: CDR1 GTSNPN, CDR2 SVGIG (reference sequence). With 2 bases removed from V and 3 bases from J, the gap between germline ends came to 11 bases.

V usage is TRBV5-6 and J usage is TRBJ1-2; D might be TRBD1 (5 bases). V lost 5 bases and J lost 1, with 15 bases in between. The CDR3 sequence is 15 residues long. Germline V lookup: CDR1 SGHDT, CDR2 YYEEEE. This CDR3 reads CASSSRGAGNYGYTF. CDR3 DNA: TGTGCCAGCAGTTCCCGGGGCGCTGGTAACTATGGCTACACCTTC.

The chain employs TRBV7-9 and TRBJ2-1, with 7 bases aligning to TRBD2. There are 14 residues in the CDR3. Germline assignment: CDR1 SEHNR and CDR2 FQNEAQ (reference sequence). Germline trimming cut 6 bases from V and 1 base from J; bases unmatched to any gene: 3. CDR3 region: CASRQAGSYNEQFF. As DNA, the CDR3 is TGTGCCAGCAGACAAGCGGGATCCTACAATGAGCAGTTCTTC.

The chain uses TRBV28 and TRBJ2-5, with TRBD2 identical over 9 bases. J was trimmed by 5 bases and V by 3 bases; bases with no gene match: 4. CDR1 is MDHEN and CDR2 is SYDVKM in the germline V gene. The CDR3 covers 14 residues. As DNA, the CDR3 is TGTGCCAGCAGTTTGCGGGGGGGCTTGGAGACCCAGTACTTC. Translated: CASSLRGGLETQYF.

The J gene is TRBJ2-7, the V gene TRBV4-3, with D tentatively TRBD1 (6 bases). The CDR3 covers 15 residues. CDR1 and CDR2 from the germline V gene are LGHNA and YSLEER. Trimming shortened V by 9 bases and J by 5 bases, and 23 bases separated the two germline ends. The CDR3 region is CARTRAGAVWHEQYF. DNA for the CDR3: TGCGCCAGGACGAGGGCAGGGGCTGTTTGGCACGAGCAGTACTTC.

J is TRBJ1-2 and V is TRBV7-8; possible D gene TRBD1, 5 bases. This CDR3 region has 15 residues. V lost 5 bases, J lost 8 bases, and 21 bases lay in between. Germline CDR1 reads SGHVS; CDR2 reads FQNEAQ. The CDR3 nucleotides are TGTGCCAGCAGCCGTCAACAGGAGCGTCTAGGAGGCTACACCTTC. Translated, it gives CASSRQQERLGGYTF. The whole variable domain, filled in from reference TRBV7-8 and TRBJ1-2, reads GAGVSQSPRYKVAKRGQDVALRCDPISGHVSLFWYQQALGQGPEFLTYFQNEAQLDKSGLPSDRFFAERPEGSVSTLKIQRTQQEDSAVYLCASSRQQERLGGYTFGSGTRLTVV.

The chain links TRBV9 to TRBJ2-1; 8 positions agree with TRBD1. This CDR3 is built from 15 residues. Trimming took 1 base from V and 5 from J; bases not matched to a gene: 5. CDR1 is SGDLS, CDR2 YYNGEE, per germline. In DNA form, the CDR3 reads TGTGCCAGCAGCGTAAGGGGACAGGCCGACAATGAGCAGTTCTTC. This encodes CASSVRGQADNEQFF.

V and J are TRBV30 and TRBJ2-1; D ambiguous. The V and J ends lost 1 base and 4 bases respectively, with 11 bases between them. Germline V CDR1 and CDR2: GTSNPN, SVGIG (reference sequence). The CDR3 runs 14 residues. For the CDR3, the DNA is TGTGCCTGGAGTGAATTGGCGAGGTACAATGAGCAGTTCTTC. This sequence encodes CAWSELARYNEQFF.

J is TRBJ1-5 and V is TRBV21-1; the table gives TRBD1 as D, unverified against the DNA. TRBV21-1 is tagged as a pseudogene. This CDR3 spans 18 amino acids. CDR3 DNA sequence: TGTGCCAGCAGCATTGGGCATTTTTGCATCCTTCCCAATCAGCCCCAGCATTTT. This encodes CASSIGHFCILPNQPQHF.

The chain carries TRBV29-1 and TRBJ2-7; 12 bases agree with TRBD2. This CDR3 comprises 14 residues. CDR1 and CDR2 from the germline V gene are SQVTM and ANQGSEA. Trimming removed 2 bases from V and 1 base from J; junction bases left unmatched: 0. In nucleotides, the CDR3 is TGCAGCGTTGAACTAGCGGGAGGGTCCTACGAGCAGTACTTC. Amino acid sequence: CSVELAGGSYEQYF.

Regarding this clone: This same CDR3 is encoded by further DNA sequences in the sample. The V call is TRBV10-3, the J call TRBJ1-5; D call uncertain. This CDR3 spans 13 amino acids. V shed 6 bases and J shed 1 base, with 7 bases lying between them. Germline loops: CDR1 ENHRY, CDR2 SYGVKD. The CDR3 DNA reads as TGTGCCATCAGCGGAGGGAGCAATCAGCCCCAGCATTTT. This codes for CAISGGSNQPQHF.

The chain combines TRBV28 with TRBJ1-3, with D tentatively TRBD1 (6 bases). Germline CDR1 and CDR2: MDHEN and SYDVKM. The CDR3 contains 16 residues. The V end lost 7 bases, the J end lost 4 bases, and 20 bases lay between the germline ends. For the CDR3, the DNA is TGTGCCAGCATCCCCCCCCAGGGACAAGGAGGAAACACCATATATTTT. Translated, it gives CASIPPQGQGGNTIYF.

As for this clone: Additional DNA sequences in this sample encode the identical CDR3. The rearrangement uses TRBV18 and TRBJ2-7; 8 nucleotides line up with TRBD1. Unmatched junction bases numbered 4, after V lost 3 bases and J lost 0 bases. Germline CDR1 and CDR2: KGHSH and LQKENI. The CDR3 is made up of 15 amino acids. The CDR3 loop is CASSPGQVGSYEQYF. Written as DNA, the CDR3 is TGTGCCAGCTCACCGGGACAGGTAGGCTCCTACGAGCAGTACTTC.

The CDR3 loop is CASRTTSGDYNEQFF. The DNA of the CDR3 is TGTGCCAGCAGGACGACTAGCGGGGATTACAATGAGCAGTTCTTC. The chain couples TRBV11-2 to TRBJ2-1; 11 positions agree with TRBD2. This CDR3 region has 15 residues. V was clipped by 6 bases and J by 4 bases; unmatched bases: 5. The germline V gene encodes CDR1 SGHAT and CDR2 FQNNGV.

This chain joins TRBV4-1 and TRBJ2-3; D not certain. Looked up from germline, CDR1 is MGHRA and CDR2 is YSYEKL. This CDR3 contains 16 residues. Trimming took off 1 base at V and 7 bases at J, with 18 bases between the two ends. CDR3 region: CASSQAVLPLSHTQYF. CDR3 in DNA: TGCGCCAGCAGCCAAGCTGTCCTGCCCCTTTCGCATACGCAGTATTTT.

The gene calls are TRBV12-5 and TRBJ2-7; D not certain. The CDR3 is 11 amino acids. Germline V gene sequence: CDR1 LGHNT, CDR2 FRNRAP. V was shortened by 6 bases and J by 2 bases, with 5 bases between the two germline ends. CDR3 nucleotide sequence: TGTGCTAGTGGAAACACCTACGAGCAGTACTTC. It translates to CASGNTYEQYF.

The chain has TRBV5-4 and TRBJ2-5; 9 nucleotides agree with TRBD2. There are 13 residues in the CDR3. Germline V CDR1 and CDR2: SGHNT, YYREEE (reference sequence). Losses at the gene ends were 4 bases for V and 5 bases for J; bases not matched to a gene: 3. The CDR3 region is CASSRAGGETQYF. The CDR3 DNA is TGTGCCAGCAGCCGGGCGGGAGGGGAGACCCAGTACTTC. Filled out from reference TRBV5-4 and TRBJ2-5, the complete variable domain reads ETGVTQSPTHLIKTRGQQVTLRCSSQSGHNTVSWYQQALGQGPQFIFQYYREEENGRGNFPPRFSGLQFPNYSSELNVNALELDDSALYLCASSRAGGETQYFGPGTRLLVL.

The rearrangement uses TRBV5-1 and TRBJ2-7; D is ambiguous. The CDR3 extends over 14 amino acids. Trimming removed 0 bases from V and 4 bases from J, with 11 bases in between. CDR1 is SGHRS and CDR2 is YFSETQ in the germline V gene. Written as DNA, the CDR3 is TGCGCCAGCAGCTTGGACGGTCCAGCTTACGAGCAGTACTTC. Its translation is CASSLDGPAYEQYF. The full variable domain, in which reference TRBV5-1 and TRBJ2-7 provide the parts outside the CDR3, is KAGVTQTPRYLIKTRGQQVTLSCSPISGHRSVSWYQQTPGQGLQFLFEYFSETQRNKGNFPGRFSGRQFSNSRSEMNVSTLELGDSALYLCASSLDGPAYEQYFGPGTRLTVT.

The sample holds one count of this clone. The rearrangement joins TRBV30 to TRBJ2-3; D is ambiguous. This CDR3 region has 12 residues. Germline V gene lookup returns CDR1 GTSNPN and CDR2 SVGIG (reference sequence). Deletions cut 2 bases from V and 4 bases from J, with 7 bases between. This CDR3 reads CAWSPVADTQYF. The CDR3, as DNA: TGTGCCTGGAGTCCAGTTGCAGATACGCAGTATTTT.

The chain carries TRBV5-6 and TRBJ2-4, with 7 nucleotides matching TRBD1. CDR1 SGHDT and CDR2 YYEEEE come from the germline V gene. V was clipped by 2 bases and J by 4 bases; unmatched bases: 6. CDR3 length: 15 residues. The CDR3 region is CASSFLGTAKNIQYF. CDR3 in DNA: TGTGCCAGCAGCTTCTTAGGGACAGCTAAAAACATTCAGTACTTC.

The chain employs TRBV10-3 and TRBJ1-6, with D tentatively TRBD1 (6 bases). Germline V gives CDR1 ENHRY, CDR2 SYGVKD. The CDR3 consists of 17 residues. Trimming shortened V by 3 bases and J by 7 bases, and 19 bases separated the two germline ends. CDR3 region: CAISDHTTGGANSPLHF. Here the CDR3 DNA reads TGTGCCATCAGTGACCATACCACGGGGGGCGCGAATTCACCCCTCCACTTT.

The chain carries TRBV12-1 and TRBJ2-5; whether TRBD2, the table's D call, matches the DNA was not checked. TRBV12-1 is given as a pseudogene. The CDR3 consists of 16 residues. The CDR3 bases are TGTGCCAGCAGCTTAACGACTAGCGGGGTACAAGAGACCCAGTACTTC. Translated: CASSLTTSGVQETQYF.

The chain links TRBV29-1 to TRBJ1-1; D not certain. This CDR3 spans 13 amino acids. The germline V gene encodes CDR1 SQVTM and CDR2 ANQGSEA. Trimming stripped 0 bases from V and 1 base from J, with 6 bases between. This CDR3 is CSVEDPRNTEAFF. The CDR3 coding sequence is TGCAGCGTTGAAGATCCAAGGAACACTGAAGCTTTCTTT.

The DNA of the CDR3 is TGTGCCATCAGTGGAACAGGGGGCGGATGGAACACCATATATTTT. Its protein is CAISGTGGGWNTIYF. This chain uses TRBV10-3 with TRBJ1-3; 9 bases match TRBD1. There are 15 residues in the CDR3. Germline CDR1 reads ENHRY; CDR2 reads SYGVKD. The junction had 8 bases not matched to a gene; V was cut back by 4 bases and J by 7 bases.

The chain is built from TRBV29-1 and TRBJ2-5; no clear D. Trimming took off 7 bases at V and 5 bases at J, with 11 bases between the two ends. Germline V gene data show CDR1 as SQVTM and CDR2 as ANQGSEA. The CDR3 is 11 amino acids. The DNA of the CDR3 is TGCAGCGCCCAGGAACGGGAGACCCAGTACTTC. Translating gives CSAQERETQYF.

This clone has just one count. J is TRBJ1-6 and V is TRBV7-6, with D unclear. V was cut by 5 bases and J by 7 bases, with 6 bases left in between. Germline lookup yields CDR1 SGHVS and CDR2 FNYEAQ. The CDR3 totals 12 residues. For the CDR3, the DNA is TGTGCCAGCAGCCCTGGGAATTCACCCCTCCACTTT. Amino acid sequence: CASSPGNSPLHF.

This clone is a singleton in its sample. The sample has other DNA sequences that encode this CDR3 too. The chain has TRBV7-9 and TRBJ1-1; a possible D gene is TRBD1 (5 bases). The CDR3 runs 14 residues. Trimming pared 3 bases from V and 1 base from J, leaving 9 bases between. The germline gives CDR1 SEHNR, CDR2 FQNEAQ (reference sequence). The CDR3 protein is CASSFGQGNTEAFF. CDR3 sequence (DNA): TGTGCCAGCAGCTTCGGCCAGGGGAACACTGAAGCTTTCTTT.